This TCR beta chain was documented in a study of cytomegalovirus exposure and HLA in healthy donors. Primers: 60 Vbeta forward and 13 Jbeta reverse. Method: immunoSEQ multiplex PCR; TCRdb's copy keeps in-frame clones and lacks some. This sample carries some 120,000 clones, roughly 71% of them seen once, and the ten largest clones take less than 7%. Comments on this clone: The antigen remains undetermined.

Study-level findings and limits: Follow-up analysis later connected one missense variant in DCLRE1C with trimming of TCR beta V- and J-genes. Data from an earlier analysis indicated that most TCR beta V segments were productive either about 90% or about 30% of the time.

Germline lookup yields CDR1 MNHNS and CDR2 SASEGT. This CDR3 has 12 amino acids. The V end was cut by 8 bases, the J end by 8 bases, with 15 bases between. In nominal health when sampled, donors likely had unrecorded immune exposures nonetheless. V and J are TRBV6-1 and TRBJ1-2, with D possibly TRBD1 on 6 matching bases. The clonotype was recovered from a woman aged 50 to 60 in good health and CMV-seropositive. What was sequenced was PBMCs. In DNA, the CDR3 is TGTGCCAGCGGACGGACAGTTTCGGGCTACACCTTC. It yields the protein CASGRTVSGYTF.